This T cell receptor (beta chain) was observed in a study of identifying expanded T cells in peripheral blood. Details on this clone: Antigen specificity is unknown.

V was pared by 6 bases and J by 0 bases, with 3 bases of the junction left unmatched. Germline assignment: CDR1 MGHDK and CDR2 SYGVNS. CDR3 size: 14 residues. Clones were sequenced by immunoSEQ multiplex PCR, and TCRdb holds only the in-frame ones, with some missing. The sample records some 100,000 clones, 88% being singletons. No infections or other immune events were documented during collection. Overall study findings and caveats: Differentially abundant clones: roughly 1.2 between replicates, around 17 at around 2 weeks, over 18 at four. Clone count variance between approximately 2-week samples rose with total template count.

The TCR originated in a person aged 18-69 years in good health. The V gene is TRBV25-1, the J gene TRBJ1-2, with 8 bases aligning to TRBD1. Sequenced: blood. The CDR3 loop reads CASRDRATNYGYTF. CDR3 DNA sequence: TGTGCCAGCAGGGACAGGGCTACTAACTATGGCTACACCTTC.